This is a list of T cell receptor beta chains from one sample in a study of molecular identifiers for immune sequencing clone quantification. TCRdb passed the PCR reads through MiXCR, listing each CDR3 protein once. The sample lists under 11,000 distinct CDR3 sequences; about a fifth were seen once. The specimen sequenced was naive CD8+ T cells from blood, with Jurkat cell RNA spiked in. Every receptor here comes from a human donor in good health. Some libraries in this study had Jurkat cell RNA spiked in. CDR3s include the opening cysteine and the closing phenylalanine or tryptophan. Fields, in order: clone size, D gene, V gene, CDR3 length, J gene, CDR3 DNA, CDR3 protein. The D gene is left open where the match is weak. Not all rows give a size; the values are once, few, many and, for expanded clones, a class.

size: medium-sized
D: -
V: TRBV7-9
length: 16
J: TRBJ2-3
DNA: TGTGCCAGCAGCCGACATGCGGGGGCCGGCACAGATACGCAGTATTTT
CDR3: CASSRHAGAGTDTQYF

size: -
D: -
V: TRBV28
length: 15
J: TRBJ2-7
DNA: TGTGCCAGCAGAAGTGTGGCGGGGTCCGACTACGAGCAATACTTC
CDR3: CASRSVAGSDYEQYF

size: many
D: TRBD1
V: TRBV7-9
length: 16
J: TRBJ2-3
DNA: TGTGCCAGCAGCGCACCCCGGGACAGGGCCACAGATACGCAGTATTTT
CDR3: CASSAPRDRATDTQYF

size: medium-sized
D: TRBD1
V: TRBV7-2
length: 17
J: TRBJ2-6
DNA: TGTGCCAGCAGCCGCCGGGACAGCCCAAGGAGGGCCAACGTCCTGACTTTC
CDR3: CASSRRDSPRRANVLTF

size: many
D: TRBD1
V: TRBV20-1
length: 14
J: TRBJ2-4
DNA: TGCAGTGCTACCCACCGGGACAGGGATAACATTCAGTACTTC
CDR3: CSATHRDRDNIQYF

size: many
D: -
V: TRBV12-3/TRBV12-4
length: 13
J: TRBJ2-3
DNA: TGTGCCAGCAGTTTTGGGGGTTTGGGTACGCAGTATTTT
CDR3: CASSFGGLGTQYF

size: many
D: TRBD1
V: TRBV18
length: 16
J: TRBJ1-5
DNA: TGTGCCAGCTCACCCGCGGAAGGGGGCGAATCTCAGCCCCAGCATTTT
CDR3: CASSPAEGGESQPQHF

size: many
D: -
V: TRBV14
length: 15
J: TRBJ2-1
DNA: TGTGCCAGCAGCCAAGCGTCCTACTCCTACAATGAGCAGTTCTTC
CDR3: CASSQASYSYNEQFF

size: many
D: TRBD1
V: TRBV29-1
length: 13
J: TRBJ2-7
DNA: TGCAGCGTTGAAGTTGGGACAGGGCCTAAGCAGTACTTC
CDR3: CSVEVGTGPKQYF

size: many
D: -
V: TRBV6-2/TRBV6-3
length: 15
J: TRBJ2-7
DNA: TGTGCCAGCAGTTACTCGGACAGAGACTTCTACGAGCAGTACTTC
CDR3: CASSYSDRDFYEQYF

size: -
D: TRBD2
V: TRBV27
length: 15
J: TRBJ2-7
DNA: TGTGCCAGCAGTCCGGGGACTAGCGGACCCTACGAGCAGTACTTC
CDR3: CASSPGTSGPYEQYF

size: -
D: TRBD1
V: TRBV29-1
length: 12
J: TRBJ1-1
DNA: TGCAGCGCATCGGACAGGGGAACTGAAGCTTTCTTT
CDR3: CSASDRGTEAFF

size: medium-sized
D: -
V: TRBV4-2
length: 15
J: TRBJ1-5
DNA: TGTGCCAGCAGCCCGAAGCCGCAGGGTAATCAGCCCCAGCATTTT
CDR3: CASSPKPQGNQPQHF

size: many
D: -
V: TRBV7-2
length: 12
J: TRBJ2-2
DNA: TGTGCCAGCAGCTTGCGGGCCGGGGAGCTGTTTTTT
CDR3: CASSLRAGELFF

size: medium-sized
D: -
V: TRBV29-1
length: 15
J: TRBJ1-2
DNA: TGCAGCGTTGACATACCACCTCTTAGAGGCTATGGCTACACCTTC
CDR3: CSVDIPPLRGYGYTF

size: -
D: TRBD2
V: TRBV5-4
length: 17
J: TRBJ2-7
DNA: TGTGCCAGCAGCGCCATCGGGACTAGAGGGCGTTCCTACGAGCAGTACTTC
CDR3: CASSAIGTRGRSYEQYF

size: medium-sized
D: -
V: TRBV30
length: 22
J: TRBJ1-6
DNA: TGTGCCTGGAGAGGGAAGACAGTAATATTTCTCTCATTGAGCTCCTATAATTCACCCCTCCACTTT
CDR3: CAWRGKTVIFLSLSSYNSPLHF

size: medium-sized
D: -
V: TRBV19
length: 12
J: TRBJ2-4
DNA: TGTGCCAGTAGTATTGGCAGGATGATTCAGTACTTC
CDR3: CASSIGRMIQYF

size: medium-sized
D: -
V: TRBV6-2/TRBV6-3
length: 14
J: TRBJ1-5
DNA: TGTGCCAGCAGTTACGGGGGGAGCAATCAGCCCCAGCATTTT
CDR3: CASSYGGSNQPQHF

size: many
D: -
V: TRBV3-1
length: 13
J: TRBJ2-7
DNA: TGTGCCAGCAGACCAGCCGCATACTACGAGCAGTACTTC
CDR3: CASRPAAYYEQYF

size: large
D: -
V: TRBV13
length: 16
J: TRBJ2-4
DNA: TGTGCCAGCAGCTTAGAAGCAAGGGGCCCCAAAAACATTCAGTACTTC
CDR3: CASSLEARGPKNIQYF

size: medium-sized
D: TRBD2
V: TRBV7-2
length: 15
J: TRBJ2-1
DNA: TGTGCCAGCAGCTTCTGGACTAGCGGGATTTATGAGCAGTTCTTC
CDR3: CASSFWTSGIYEQFF

size: -
D: TRBD2
V: TRBV20-1
length: 12
J: TRBJ2-7
DNA: TGCAGTGCCGAAACTAGCGTCTACGAGCAGTACTTC
CDR3: CSAETSVYEQYF

size: few
D: TRBD2
V: TRBV9
length: 16
J: TRBJ2-1
DNA: TGTGCCAGCACCCCCGCTCTAGCGGGAGTCAGCCATGAGCAGTTCTTC
CDR3: CASTPALAGVSHEQFF

size: many
D: TRBD2
V: TRBV28
length: 16
J: TRBJ2-3
DNA: TGTGCCAGCAGTTTTGATACTACGGGAGGCGCAGATACGCAGTATTTT
CDR3: CASSFDTTGGADTQYF

size: medium-sized
D: -
V: TRBV20-1
length: 16
J: TRBJ2-2
DNA: TGCAGTGCTAGAGATCGGGGCCGCAGGGGCACCGGGGAGCTGTTTTTT
CDR3: CSARDRGRRGTGELFF

size: medium-sized
D: -
V: TRBV7-8
length: 16
J: TRBJ1-1
DNA: TGTGCCAGCAGTCAGGTACCGGAGCTTCTGAACACTGAAGCTTTCTTT
CDR3: CASSQVPELLNTEAFF

size: medium-sized
D: -
V: TRBV5-1
length: 14
J: TRBJ2-5
DNA: TGCGCCAGCAGCTTGATTCCAGGGGAAGAGACCCAGTACTTC
CDR3: CASSLIPGEETQYF

size: -
D: -
V: TRBV7-9
length: 14
J: TRBJ2-3
DNA: TGTGCCAGCAGCCCGGCGGGGATGCCAGGTACGCAGTATTTT
CDR3: CASSPAGMPGTQYF

size: medium-sized
D: TRBD1
V: TRBV10-3
length: 15
J: TRBJ2-5
DNA: TGTGCCATCAGCCCCGGGACAGGGGGCGCGGAGACCCAGTACTTC
CDR3: CAISPGTGGAETQYF

size: medium-sized
D: TRBD2
V: TRBV20-1
length: 17
J: TRBJ2-3
DNA: TGCAGTGCTAGTGTTATCGGTTCTAGCGGAAACACAGATACGCAGTATTTT
CDR3: CSASVIGSSGNTDTQYF

size: medium-sized
D: TRBD1
V: TRBV19
length: 14
J: TRBJ1-2
DNA: TGTGCCAGTAGTAACAGACAGGGGGCTTTTGGCTACACCTTC
CDR3: CASSNRQGAFGYTF

size: few
D: -
V: TRBV6-2/TRBV6-3
length: 14
J: TRBJ2-5
DNA: TGTGCCAGCAGTGAACTTGCGGGAAGAGAGACCCAGTACTTC
CDR3: CASSELAGRETQYF

size: medium-sized
D: -
V: TRBV9
length: 15
J: TRBJ1-1
DNA: TGTGCCAGCAGCCAAGGGGGGGGAAAGCATACTGAAGCTTTCTTT
CDR3: CASSQGGGKHTEAFF

size: medium-sized
D: -
V: TRBV4-3
length: 13
J: TRBJ1-5
DNA: TGCGCCAGCAGCCAAGATAGCAATCAGCCCCAGCATTTT
CDR3: CASSQDSNQPQHF

size: -
D: -
V: TRBV11-3
length: 13
J: TRBJ2-3
DNA: TGTGCCAGCAGCGGAGGAGGGAGAGATACGCAGTATTTT
CDR3: CASSGGGRDTQYF

size: few
D: -
V: TRBV7-8
length: 17
J: TRBJ2-5
DNA: TGTGCCAGCAGCTTACTCCCCCCAGGAGAGGCCTTTTTAACCCAGTACTTC
CDR3: CASSLLPPGEAFLTQYF

size: few
D: TRBD2
V: TRBV29-1
length: 15
J: TRBJ2-1
DNA: TGCAGCGTTGAAGATCCAGCGGGGGCCTACAATGAGCAGTTCTTC
CDR3: CSVEDPAGAYNEQFF

size: many
D: -
V: TRBV6-2/TRBV6-3
length: 15
J: TRBJ2-7
DNA: TGTGCCAGCAGTTACTCGCTTAGTAACTCCTACGAGCAGTACTTC
CDR3: CASSYSLSNSYEQYF

size: medium-sized
D: -
V: TRBV6-5
length: 15
J: TRBJ1-5
DNA: TGTGCCAGCAGTTCCCGGGGGGACTTCAATCAGCCCCAGCATTTT
CDR3: CASSSRGDFNQPQHF

size: medium-sized
D: -
V: TRBV11-2
length: 17
J: TRBJ2-5
DNA: TGTGCCAGCAGCTTAGGGGTTTTGGAACTTCGCCCGGAGACCCAGTACTTC
CDR3: CASSLGVLELRPETQYF

size: medium-sized
D: -
V: TRBV30
length: 16
J: TRBJ1-1
DNA: TGTGCCTGGACTGCCTCCGGGCGGTTTGGGGACACTGAAGCTTTCTTT
CDR3: CAWTASGRFGDTEAFF

size: medium-sized
D: -
V: TRBV5-6
length: 15
J: TRBJ1-1
DNA: TGTGCCAGCAGCTTGGCCGACCTTGCTGACACTGAAGCTTTCTTT
CDR3: CASSLADLADTEAFF

size: medium-sized
D: TRBD2
V: TRBV6-2/TRBV6-3
length: 17
J: TRBJ2-3
DNA: TGTGCCAGCAGCTCTCATGACGGAGCGGGGGGGCCAGATACGCAGTATTTT
CDR3: CASSSHDGAGGPDTQYF

size: medium-sized
D: TRBD1
V: TRBV16
length: 15
J: TRBJ1-1
DNA: TGTGCCAGCAGCCAATCAGGGGGCGCGGGCACTGAAGCTTTCTTT
CDR3: CASSQSGGAGTEAFF

size: many
D: TRBD1
V: TRBV7-9
length: 16
J: TRBJ2-1
DNA: TGTGCCAGCAGCTCTTGGGACAGAAGCTCCTACAATGAGCAGTTCTTC
CDR3: CASSSWDRSSYNEQFF

size: -
D: -
V: TRBV12-3/TRBV12-4
length: 15
J: TRBJ2-7
DNA: TGTGCCAGCAGCCCCATGTCGGGGTCCCTCGGCGAGCAGTACTTC
CDR3: CASSPMSGSLGEQYF

size: many
D: -
V: TRBV20-1
length: 15
J: TRBJ2-3
DNA: TGCAGTGCTAGCCTAGTGGGGCAACTCACAGATACGCAGTATTTT
CDR3: CSASLVGQLTDTQYF

size: -
D: TRBD2
V: TRBV20-1
length: 14
J: TRBJ2-5
DNA: TGCAGTACCAGGACTAGCGGGGGTGGGGAGACCCAGTACTTC
CDR3: CSTRTSGGGETQYF

size: many
D: TRBD1
V: TRBV27
length: 13
J: TRBJ2-7
DNA: TGTGCCAGCAGTTGGGGACAGGCTTACGAGCAGTACTTC
CDR3: CASSWGQAYEQYF

size: -
D: -
V: TRBV7-6
length: 14
J: TRBJ1-1
DNA: TGTGCCAACAGCCCGACTCTCCCGAAAACTAAAGCTTTCTTT
CDR3: CANSPTLPKTKAFF

size: many
D: TRBD1
V: TRBV18
length: 22
J: TRBJ2-3
DNA: TGTGCCAGCTCACCACCGAGACAGGGGGCTTGGGGACCCCTCTCCAGGACAGATACGCAGTATTTT
CDR3: CASSPPRQGAWGPLSRTDTQYF

size: -
D: -
V: TRBV6-5
length: 11
J: TRBJ2-7
DNA: TGTGTCAGCAGTTTAGGCTTCGAGCAGTACTTC
CDR3: CVSSLGFEQYF

size: -
D: -
V: TRBV7-2
length: 13
J: TRBJ2-7
DNA: TGTGCCAGCAGCTTCCGGGGGCCCTACGCGCAGTACTTC
CDR3: CASSFRGPYAQYF

size: once
D: -
V: TRBV5-6
length: 14
J: TRBJ2-7
DNA: TGTACCAGCAGCTTCGTCAGAAATTCCTACGAGCAGTACTTC
CDR3: CTSSFVRNSYEQYF

size: many
D: -
V: TRBV20-1
length: 14
J: TRBJ2-7
DNA: TGCAGTGCCACTGGGGGCCAGGCCTCCTACGAGCAGTACTTC
CDR3: CSATGGQASYEQYF

size: many
D: -
V: TRBV11-2
length: 16
J: TRBJ2-3
DNA: TGTGCCAGCAACCCTGGGTACGGTTTCGACACAGATACGCAGTATTTT
CDR3: CASNPGYGFDTDTQYF

size: -
D: -
V: TRBV14
length: 15
J: TRBJ2-3
DNA: TGTGCCAGCACCCACGAACCACCCGCCACGGGTACGCAGAATTTT
CDR3: CASTHEPPATGTQNF

size: -
D: -
V: TRBV27
length: 14
J: TRBJ2-3
DNA: -
CDR3: CASILGQGTDTQYF

size: many
D: -
V: TRBV30
length: 15
J: TRBJ2-3
DNA: TGTGCCTGGAGTGTAGTCGGAGGAGGCACAGATACGCAGTATTTT
CDR3: CAWSVVGGGTDTQYF